The T cell receptor (beta chain) described here comes from a study of T-cell reconstitution after alpha-beta-depleted transplantation in children (TCRdb year 2016). A note on the overall study: Using TCR repertoire profiling, the study followed T-cell immune reconstitution in a quantitative way in children after TCRalphabeta/CD19-depleted allogeneic hematopoietic cell transplantation.

The library was prepared using PCR. TCRdb records Illumina HiSeq 2500 as the sequencer. TCR library preparation used molecular barcoding, with unique molecular identifiers applied to normalize quantification of the TCRbeta repertoire. TCRdb cleaned the public reads at Q25 with fastp, built clones with MiXCR and kept in-frame beta chains. Merged by CDR3 protein, the rows form single entries marked with the most common genes and DNA. This sample has hundreds of thousands of distinct CDR3 sequences in its table, and around 16% of those were observed once. Under 30% of the sample is held by the ten biggest clonotypes. The sample's treatment or condition, from its label and the paper: allogeneic hematopoietic cell transplantation with graft depleted of TCRalphabeta T cells and CD19 B cells. TCRalphabeta/CD19-depleted allogeneic hematopoietic cell grafts were given to the transplant recipients, all of whom were children.

Regarding this clonotype: Its antigen remains undetermined. The sample holds no much larger clone one base away, and base qualities are not on file.

The paper as a whole reports these results and caveats: The high TCRbeta diversity at day 60 in some patients was ascribed to recipient T cells and intrathymic progenitors that had survived conditioning. Over the following months the frequencies of hyperexpanded clones went down, and after one year T-cell counts and TCRbeta diversity were mostly credited to newly produced T cells. Apparently early alphabetaT-cell count recovery about two months after transplant reportedly relied on only several hundred rapidly expanded clones derived from non-depleted graft cells.

From the germline V gene, CDR1 is SGHRS and CDR2 is YFSETQ. V gives up 1 base and J gives up 6 bases, and the segment between their germline ends measures 11 bases. The CDR3 runs 14 amino acids, cysteine and phenylalanine included. Only the CDR3 part of the read is kept: 42 bases, read in frame from the first base. The clonotype originates from a boy in the first two years of life who had a stem cell transplant for Wiskott-Aldrich syndrome, so the T cells may come from the graft donor. This material consisted of PBMCs, mostly from graft donor cells, taken 360 days after TCRalphabeta/CD19-depleted stem cell transplant. The chain employs TRBV5-1 and TRBJ2-1, with no confident D gene call. The CDR3 region reads CASSLPVPSNEQFF. The DNA reads as follows: TGCGCCAGCAGCTTGCCGGTTCCAAGCAATGAGCAGTTCTTC.